There are many counts of the clone carrying this TCR beta chain. Its antigen remains unidentified. Construction of the TCRbeta library involved unique molecular identifiers. TCRdb reprocessed the PCR reads via MiXCR and lists one record per CDR3 protein. The profile shows about 300,000 distinct CDR3 sequences, roughly 7.8% of them singletons. These data come from a study of T-cell reconstitution after alpha-beta-depleted transplantation in children. Regarding the study as a whole: The study reportedly traced alpha-beta T cells about two months after transplant to several hundred expanded graft clones. A year post-transplant, T-cell counts and diversity derived mostly from newly produced T cells. Elevated TCRbeta diversity at day 60 was traced, in some patients, to surviving recipient T cells and thymic progenitors.

In germline, CDR1 is MGHDK, CDR2 SYGVNS. V lost 2 bases to trimming and J lost 3 bases, with 11 bases between them. This CDR3 region has 14 residues. The receptor comes from a female patient between 2 and 15 years old who had a stem cell transplant for Fanconi anemia, so the T cells may come from the graft donor. Sequencing used peripheral blood, obtained 360 days after TCRalphabeta/CD19-depleted stem cell transplant. The chain carries TRBV25-1 and TRBJ2-7, with D unresolved. CDR3 region: CASSEAGEGYEQYF. The CDR3 DNA reads TGTGCCAGCAGTGAAGCAGGAGAAGGCTACGAGCAGTACTTC.